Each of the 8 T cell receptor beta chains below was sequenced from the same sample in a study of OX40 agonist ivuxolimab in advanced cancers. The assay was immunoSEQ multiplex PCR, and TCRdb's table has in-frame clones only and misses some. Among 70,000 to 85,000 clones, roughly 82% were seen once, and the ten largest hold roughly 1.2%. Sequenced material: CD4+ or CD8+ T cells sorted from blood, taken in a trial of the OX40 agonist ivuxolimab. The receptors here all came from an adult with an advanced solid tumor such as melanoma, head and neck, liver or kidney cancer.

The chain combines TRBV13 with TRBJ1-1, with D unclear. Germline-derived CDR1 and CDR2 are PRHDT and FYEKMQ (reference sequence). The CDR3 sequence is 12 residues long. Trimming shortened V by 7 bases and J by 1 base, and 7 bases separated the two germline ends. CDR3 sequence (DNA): TGTGCCAGCATTAACAGGAACACTGAAGCTTTCTTT. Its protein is CASINRNTEAFF.

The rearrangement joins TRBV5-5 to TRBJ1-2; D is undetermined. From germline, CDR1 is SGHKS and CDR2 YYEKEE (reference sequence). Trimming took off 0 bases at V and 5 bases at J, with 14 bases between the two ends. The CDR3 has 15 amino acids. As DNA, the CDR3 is TGTGCCAGCAGCTTGGGACCAGGAATAGCATATGGCTACACCTTC. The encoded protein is CASSLGPGIAYGYTF.

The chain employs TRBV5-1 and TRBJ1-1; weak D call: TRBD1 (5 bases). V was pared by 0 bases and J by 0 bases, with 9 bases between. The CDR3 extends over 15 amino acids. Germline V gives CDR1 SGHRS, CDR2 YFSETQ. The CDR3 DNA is TGCGCCAGCAGCTTGGTTGGACAAATGAACACTGAAGCTTTCTTT. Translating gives CASSLVGQMNTEAFF.

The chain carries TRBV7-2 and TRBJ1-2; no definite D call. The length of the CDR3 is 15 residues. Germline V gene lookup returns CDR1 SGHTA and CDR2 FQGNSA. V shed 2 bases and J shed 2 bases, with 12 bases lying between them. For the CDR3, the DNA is TGTGCCAGCAGCTTAAAGGGTCCGTCCAACTATGGCTACACCTTC. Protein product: CASSLKGPSNYGYTF. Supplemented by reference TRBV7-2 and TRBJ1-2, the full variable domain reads GAGVSQSPSNKVTEKGKDVELRCDPISGHTALYWYRQSLGQGLEFLIYFQGNSAPDKSGLPSDRFSAERTGGSVSTLTIQRTQQEDSAVYLCASSLKGPSNYGYTFGSGTRLTVV.

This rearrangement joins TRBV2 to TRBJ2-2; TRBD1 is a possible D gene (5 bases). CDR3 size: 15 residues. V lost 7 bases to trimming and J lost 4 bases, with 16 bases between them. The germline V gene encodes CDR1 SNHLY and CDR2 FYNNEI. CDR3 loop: CASIALNQGTGELFF. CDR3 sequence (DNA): TGTGCCAGCATTGCCTTAAACCAGGGCACCGGGGAGCTGTTTTTT.

The CDR3 loop is CAINRLAGDTDTQYF. The CDR3 DNA follows: TGTGCCATCAATCGGCTCGCGGGGGACACAGATACGCAGTATTTT. This chain links TRBV10-3 with TRBJ2-3; 7 bases match TRBD2. The germline V gene has CDR1 ENHRY and CDR2 SYGVKD. This CDR3 has 15 amino acids. V lost 7 bases, J lost 2 bases, and 9 bases stayed unmatched.

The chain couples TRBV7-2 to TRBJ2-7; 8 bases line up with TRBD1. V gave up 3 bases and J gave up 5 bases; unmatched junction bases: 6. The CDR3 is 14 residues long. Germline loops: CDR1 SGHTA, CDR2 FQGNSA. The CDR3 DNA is TGTGCCAGCAGCTTCGGACAGGGCGGCGACGAGCAGTACTTC. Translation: CASSFGQGGDEQYF. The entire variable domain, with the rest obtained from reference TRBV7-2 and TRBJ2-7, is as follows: GAGVSQSPSNKVTEKGKDVELRCDPISGHTALYWYRQSLGQGLEFLIYFQGNSAPDKSGLPSDRFSAERTGGSVSTLTIQRTQQEDSAVYLCASSFGQGGDEQYFGPGTRLTVT.

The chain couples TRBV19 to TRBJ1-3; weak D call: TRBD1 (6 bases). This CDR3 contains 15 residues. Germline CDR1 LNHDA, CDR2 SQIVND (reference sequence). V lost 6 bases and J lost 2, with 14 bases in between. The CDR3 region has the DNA TGTGCCAGTAGACAGGGAGGAAGCGCTGGAAACACCATATATTTT. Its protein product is CASRQGGSAGNTIYF. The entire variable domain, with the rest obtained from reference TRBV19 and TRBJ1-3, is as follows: DGGITQSPKYLFRKEGQNVTLSCEQNLNHDAMYWYRQDPGQGLRLIYYSQIVNDFQKGDIAEGYSVSREKKESFPLTVTSAQKNPTAFYLCASRQGGSAGNTIYFGEGSWLTVV.